Included here is one TCR beta chain sequence, with context. Its antigen is undetermined. Germline loops: CDR1 SGDLS, CDR2 YYNGEE. Trimming cost V 0 bases and J 6 bases, with 0 bases left between them. The CDR3 contains 11 residues. The sample belongs to a study of CD8+ T cells in alopecia areata. Study-level results: Mice showed clearer TCR sharing than patients did, a gap that was possibly HLA-related.

Extracted from the samples, RNA was reverse transcribed into cDNA to serve as the sequencing template. Produced via immunoSEQ multiplex PCR; TCRdb's table is partial and in-frame only. Here the sample spans some 82,000 clones, roughly 51% being singletons. The origin of this receptor is a human donor with alopecia areata. The genes are TRBV9 and TRBJ2-2; unclear D gene. Sequencing used NKG2D-high CD8+ T cells sorted from blood. CDR3 coding DNA: TGTGCCAGCAGCGTAGCCGGGGAGCTGTTTTTT. Amino acids: CASSVAGELFF.